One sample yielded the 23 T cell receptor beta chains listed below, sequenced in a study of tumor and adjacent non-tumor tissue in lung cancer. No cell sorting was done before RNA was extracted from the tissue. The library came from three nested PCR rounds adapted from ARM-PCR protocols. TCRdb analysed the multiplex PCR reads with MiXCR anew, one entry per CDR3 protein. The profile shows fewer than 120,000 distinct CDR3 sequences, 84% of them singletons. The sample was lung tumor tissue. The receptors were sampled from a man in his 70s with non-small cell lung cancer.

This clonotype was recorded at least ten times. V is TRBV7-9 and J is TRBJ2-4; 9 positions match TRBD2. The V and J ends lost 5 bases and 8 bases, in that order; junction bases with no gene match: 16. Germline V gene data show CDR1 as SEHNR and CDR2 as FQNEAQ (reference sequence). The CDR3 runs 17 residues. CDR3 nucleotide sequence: TGTGCCAGCAGCACTTCTCGTTGGGCTAGCGGGGCTGACATTCAGTACTTC. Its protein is CASSTSRWASGADIQYF.

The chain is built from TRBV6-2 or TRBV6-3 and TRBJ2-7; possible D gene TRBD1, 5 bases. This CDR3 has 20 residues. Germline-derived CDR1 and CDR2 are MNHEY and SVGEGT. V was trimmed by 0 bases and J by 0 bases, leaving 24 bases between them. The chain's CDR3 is CASSYSPRWISGHYSYEQYF. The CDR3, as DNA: TGTGCCAGCAGTTACTCGCCCCGTTGGATTAGTGGACATTACTCCTACGAGCAGTACTTC.

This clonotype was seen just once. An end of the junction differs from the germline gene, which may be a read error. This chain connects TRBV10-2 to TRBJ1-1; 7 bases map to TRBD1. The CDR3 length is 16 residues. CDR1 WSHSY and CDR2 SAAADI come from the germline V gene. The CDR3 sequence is CASRINTGATNTEAFF. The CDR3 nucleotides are TGCGCCAGCAGGATAAATACAGGGGCGACAAACACTGAAGCATTCTTT.

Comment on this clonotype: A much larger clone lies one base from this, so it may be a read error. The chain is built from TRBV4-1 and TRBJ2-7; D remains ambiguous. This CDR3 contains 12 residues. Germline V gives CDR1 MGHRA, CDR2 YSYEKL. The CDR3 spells CANSQSLHEQNF. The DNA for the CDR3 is TGCGCCAACAGCCAATCCTTACACGAGCAGAACTTC.

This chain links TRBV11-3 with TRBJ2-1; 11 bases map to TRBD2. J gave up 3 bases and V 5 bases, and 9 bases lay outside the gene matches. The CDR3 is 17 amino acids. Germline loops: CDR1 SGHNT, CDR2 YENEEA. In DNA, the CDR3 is TGTGCCAGCAGCCTCCTACAGACTAGCGGGGACTACAATGAGCAGTTCTTC. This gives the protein CASSLLQTSGDYNEQFF.

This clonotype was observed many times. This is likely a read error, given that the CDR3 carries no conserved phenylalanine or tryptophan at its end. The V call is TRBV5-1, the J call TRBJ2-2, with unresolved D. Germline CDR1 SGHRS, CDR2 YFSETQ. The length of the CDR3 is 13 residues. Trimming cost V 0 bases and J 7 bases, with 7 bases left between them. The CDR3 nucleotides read TGCGCCAGCAGCTTGGATGGGATCGGGGAGCTGTTTCTT. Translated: CASSLDGIGELFL.

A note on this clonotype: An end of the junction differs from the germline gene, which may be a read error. The CDR3 sequence: CSTENKVFPWDTF. In nucleotides, the CDR3 is TGCTCCACCGAAAACAAGGTCTTCCCTTGGGACACCTTC. V gene TRBV28 combines with J gene TRBJ1-2; D is unclear. This CDR3 comprises 13 residues. Germline assignment: CDR1 MDHEN and CDR2 SYDVKM.

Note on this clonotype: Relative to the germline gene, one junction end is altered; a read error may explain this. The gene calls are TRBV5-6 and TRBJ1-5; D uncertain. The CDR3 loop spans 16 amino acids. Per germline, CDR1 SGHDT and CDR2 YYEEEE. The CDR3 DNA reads TGTGCCAGCAGCTTGAGTGTGACGGAAAGCAATCAGCCGCAGCATTTT. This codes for CASSLSVTESNQPQHF.

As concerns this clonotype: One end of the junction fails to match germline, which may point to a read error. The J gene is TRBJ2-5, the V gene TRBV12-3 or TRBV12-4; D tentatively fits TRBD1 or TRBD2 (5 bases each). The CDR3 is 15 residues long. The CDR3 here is CASNLTPGPEETQYF. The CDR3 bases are TGTGCCAGCAATCTCACTCCGGGACCTGAAGAGACCCAGTACTTT.

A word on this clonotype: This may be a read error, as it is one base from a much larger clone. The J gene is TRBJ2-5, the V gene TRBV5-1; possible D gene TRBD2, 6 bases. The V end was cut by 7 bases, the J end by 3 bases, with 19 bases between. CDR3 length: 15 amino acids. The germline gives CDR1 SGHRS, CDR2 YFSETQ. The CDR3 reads CASGTGTFLEETQYF. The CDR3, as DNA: TGCGCCAGCGGCACTGGGACTTTTTTGGAAGAGACCCAGTACTTC.

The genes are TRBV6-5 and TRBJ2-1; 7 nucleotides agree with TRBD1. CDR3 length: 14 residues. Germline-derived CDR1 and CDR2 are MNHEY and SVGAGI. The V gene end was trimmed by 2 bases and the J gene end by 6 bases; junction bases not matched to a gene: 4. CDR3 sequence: CASSYMDRINEQFF. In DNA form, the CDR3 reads TGTGCCAGCAGTTACATGGACAGGATCAATGAGCAGTTCTTC.

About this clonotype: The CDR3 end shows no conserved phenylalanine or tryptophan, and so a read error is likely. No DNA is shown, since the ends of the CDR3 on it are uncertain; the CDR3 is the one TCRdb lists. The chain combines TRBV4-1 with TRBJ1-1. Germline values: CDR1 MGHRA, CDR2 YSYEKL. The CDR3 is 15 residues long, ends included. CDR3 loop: CASILWGLANTEALL.

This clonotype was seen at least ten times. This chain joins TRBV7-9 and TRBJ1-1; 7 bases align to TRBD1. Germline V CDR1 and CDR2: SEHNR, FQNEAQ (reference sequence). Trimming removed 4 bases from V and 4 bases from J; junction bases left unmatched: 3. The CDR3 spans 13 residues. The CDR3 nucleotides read TGTGCCAGCAGCTCATCAGGGGGCACTGAAGCTTTCTTT. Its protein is CASSSSGGTEAFF. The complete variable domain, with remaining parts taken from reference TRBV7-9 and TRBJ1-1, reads DTGVSQNPRHKITKRGQNVTFRCDPISEHNRLYWYRQTLGQGPEFLTYFQNEAQLEKSRLLSDRFSAERPKGSFSTLEIQRTEQGDSAMYLCASSSSGGTEAFFGQGTRLTVV.

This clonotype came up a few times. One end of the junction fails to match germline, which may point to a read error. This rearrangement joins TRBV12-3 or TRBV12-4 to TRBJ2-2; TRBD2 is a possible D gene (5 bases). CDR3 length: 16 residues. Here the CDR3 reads CASSLTGGQNTGELFF. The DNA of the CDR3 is TGTGCCAGCAGTCTCACGGGCGGGCAAAACACCGGAGAGCTGTTTTTT.

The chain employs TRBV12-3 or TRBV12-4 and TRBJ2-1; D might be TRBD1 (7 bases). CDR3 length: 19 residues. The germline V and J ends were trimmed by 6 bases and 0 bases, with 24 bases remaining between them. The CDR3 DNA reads TGTGCCAGCAGAAAAACTAGCAGGGGGGCCATTGGCTCCTACAATGAGCAGTTCTTC. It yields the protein CASRKTSRGAIGSYNEQFF.

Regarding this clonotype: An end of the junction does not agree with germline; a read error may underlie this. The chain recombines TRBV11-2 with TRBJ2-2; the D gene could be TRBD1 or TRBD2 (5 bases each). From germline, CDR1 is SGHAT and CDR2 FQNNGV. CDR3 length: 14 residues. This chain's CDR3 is CANSLDTQSGEPFF. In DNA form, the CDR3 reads TGTGCCAACAGCCTGGACACTCAGTCCGGGGAGCCGTTTTTT.

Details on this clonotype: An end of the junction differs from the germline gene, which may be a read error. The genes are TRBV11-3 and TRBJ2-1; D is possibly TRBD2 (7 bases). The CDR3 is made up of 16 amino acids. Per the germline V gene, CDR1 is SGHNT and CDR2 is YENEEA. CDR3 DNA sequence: TGTGCCAGCAGCTTAGGTCCCACGGGGGGCAAGGGTGAGCTGTTCTTC. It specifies CASSLGPTGGKGELFF. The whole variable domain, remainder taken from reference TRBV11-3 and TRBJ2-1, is EAGVVQSPRYKIIEKKQPVAFWCNPISGHNTLYWYLQNLGQGPELLIRYENEEAVDDSQLPKDRFSAERLKGVDSTLKIQPAELGDSAVYLCASSLGPTGGKGELFFGPGTRLTVL.

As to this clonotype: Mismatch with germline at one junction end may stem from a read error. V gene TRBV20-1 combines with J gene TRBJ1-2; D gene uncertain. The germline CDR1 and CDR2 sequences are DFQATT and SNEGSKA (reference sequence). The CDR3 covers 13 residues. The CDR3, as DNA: TGCAGAGCTAACTGGGGAGGAGTCTATGGCTACACCTTT. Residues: CRANWGGVYGYTF.

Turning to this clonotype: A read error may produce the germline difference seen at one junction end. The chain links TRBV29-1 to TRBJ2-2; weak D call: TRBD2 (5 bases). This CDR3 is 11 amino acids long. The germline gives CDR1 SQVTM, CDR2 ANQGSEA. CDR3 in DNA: TGCAGCGCACATTGGACCGGGGTGCTGTTTTTT. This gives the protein CSAHWTGVLFF.

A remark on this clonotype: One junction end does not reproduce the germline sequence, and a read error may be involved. The CDR3 region has the DNA TGCGCCAGCAGTCCTCGAGACCGTATAGATACGCAGTATTTT. This translates into CASSPRDRIDTQYF. This chain links TRBV28 with TRBJ2-3, with unresolved D. Germline V gene data show CDR1 as MDHEN and CDR2 as SYDVKM. This CDR3 has 14 amino acids.

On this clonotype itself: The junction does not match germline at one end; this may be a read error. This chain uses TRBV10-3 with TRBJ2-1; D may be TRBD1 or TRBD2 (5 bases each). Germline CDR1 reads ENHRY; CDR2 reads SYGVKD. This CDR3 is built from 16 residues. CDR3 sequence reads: CAISAGEGRPYDEQFF. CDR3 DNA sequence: TGTGCCATCAGTGCCGGAGAGGGGCGTCCCTACGATGAGCAGTTCTTC.

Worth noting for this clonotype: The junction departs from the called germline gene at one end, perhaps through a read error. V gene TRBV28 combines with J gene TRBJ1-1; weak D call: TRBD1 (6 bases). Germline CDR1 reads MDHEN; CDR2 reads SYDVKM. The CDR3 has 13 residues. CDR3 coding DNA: TGTGCGAGCAGCTCAGTCGGTGGAAGGGGGGTTTTCTTT. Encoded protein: CASSSVGGRGVFF.

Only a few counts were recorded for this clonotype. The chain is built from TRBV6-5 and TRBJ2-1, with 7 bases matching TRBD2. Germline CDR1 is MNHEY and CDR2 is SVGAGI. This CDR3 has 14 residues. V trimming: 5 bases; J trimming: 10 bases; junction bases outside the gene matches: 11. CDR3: CASSGGLAGCEQFF. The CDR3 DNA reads TGTGCCAGCAGTGGGGGATTAGCGGGCTGCGAGCAGTTCTTC.